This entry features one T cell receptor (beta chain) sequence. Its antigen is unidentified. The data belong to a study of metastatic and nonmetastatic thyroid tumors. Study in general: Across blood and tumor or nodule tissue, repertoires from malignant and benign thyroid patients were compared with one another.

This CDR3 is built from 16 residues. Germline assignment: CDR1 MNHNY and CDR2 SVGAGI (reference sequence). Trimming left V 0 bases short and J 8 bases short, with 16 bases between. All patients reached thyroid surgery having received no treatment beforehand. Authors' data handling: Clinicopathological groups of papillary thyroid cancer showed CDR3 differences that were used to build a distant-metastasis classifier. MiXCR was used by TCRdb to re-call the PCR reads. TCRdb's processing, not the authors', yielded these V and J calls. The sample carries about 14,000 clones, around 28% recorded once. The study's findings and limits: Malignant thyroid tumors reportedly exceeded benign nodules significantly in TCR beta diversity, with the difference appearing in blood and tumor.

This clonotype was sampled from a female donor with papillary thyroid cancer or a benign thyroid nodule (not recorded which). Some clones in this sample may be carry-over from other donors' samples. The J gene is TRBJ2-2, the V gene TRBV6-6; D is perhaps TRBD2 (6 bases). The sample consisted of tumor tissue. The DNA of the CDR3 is TGTGCCAGCAGTTACTCTGGGGGAGGTGGCCGTGGGGAGCTGTTTTTT. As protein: CASSYSGGGGRGELFF.